This T cell receptor (beta chain) was sequenced in a study of shared clonotypes between healthy human individuals. Looking at the study overall: Donors consisted of a couple of women and a few men between 18 and 49.

Several immunoSEQ 96-well plates shared each subset's DNA, each plate a replicate. When replicate PCRs were run on unsorted PBMC, they used about 300 ng DNA, approximately 28,000 T cell genomes. Sequenced by immunoSEQ multiplex PCR; TCRdb stores in-frame clones only, minus some. The table includes approximately 480,000 clones, 60% to 80% detected once. Donors were healthy HIV-negative adults without recently reported acute infections or vaccinations. V lost 7 bases and J lost 1; bases outside the gene matches: 15. The CDR3 is 18 amino acids. The V gene's germline CDR1 is SGHAT and CDR2 FQDESV (reference sequence).

The sequenced sample consisted of PBMCs. The rearrangement uses TRBV11-1 and TRBJ2-1; 8 nucleotides agree with TRBD2. The clonotype was recovered from a woman aged 40 to 50 in good health. Some clones in this sample may be carry-over from other donors' samples. This chain's CDR3 is CASTRLPGGPGSYNEQFF. For the CDR3, the DNA is TGTGCCAGCACCCGACTACCGGGAGGGCCGGGGTCCTACAATGAGCAGTTCTTC.